This entry lists 10 T cell receptor beta chains sequenced from one sample in a study of OX40 agonist ivuxolimab in advanced cancers. TCRdb's table, derived via immunoSEQ multiplex PCR, lists solely in-frame clones and lacks some. The sample holds about 80,000 clones, about 90% seen once. The sample in question was CD4+ or CD8+ T cells sorted from blood, obtained in a trial of the OX40 agonist ivuxolimab. Receptor source: an adult with an advanced solid tumor such as melanoma, head and neck, liver or kidney cancer.

This clone was seen just once. The J gene is TRBJ2-5, the V gene TRBV18; TRBD1 is a possible D gene (6 bases). Germline lookup yields CDR1 KGHSH and CDR2 LQKENI. This CDR3 region has 14 residues. V was clipped by 3 bases and J by 4 bases, with 12 bases between them. The CDR3 DNA sequence: TGTGCCAGCTCACCGTCACCACAGGGAGAGACCCAGTACTTC. Translating gives CASSPSPQGETQYF.

The chain links TRBV11-2 to TRBJ1-5; D not resolved. With 5 bases removed from V and 2 bases from J, the gap between germline ends came to 7 bases. The CDR3 is 13 amino acids. The germline V gene encodes CDR1 SGHAT and CDR2 FQNNGV. The CDR3 DNA follows: TGTGCCAGCAGCGAAGAAGGCAATCAGCCCCAGCATTTT. The encoded protein is CASSEEGNQPQHF.

This clone has a single count. The rearrangement uses TRBV15 and TRBJ1-5; 11 bases line up with TRBD1. J gave up 1 base and V 4 bases, and 3 bases lay outside the gene matches. In germline, CDR1 is LNHNV, CDR2 YYDKDF (reference sequence). The CDR3 has 16 residues. CDR3 sequence reads: CATSKDRGLSNQPQHF. The CDR3 DNA is TGTGCCACCAGCAAGGACAGGGGGCTAAGCAATCAGCCCCAGCATTTT.

The V gene is TRBV30, the J gene TRBJ2-7, with D maybe TRBD1 (7 bases). Between the trimmed V and J ends, which lost 4 bases and 0 bases, there was a span of 13 bases. The CDR3 length is 14 residues. Germline V lookup: CDR1 GTSNPN, CDR2 SVGIG (reference sequence). The CDR3: CAWNPGGTSYEQYF. CDR3 DNA sequence: TGTGCCTGGAACCCAGGGGGGACCTCCTACGAGCAGTACTTC.

This clone was counted a single time. The chain employs TRBV4-3 and TRBJ2-7; 9 bases agree with TRBD1. The CDR3 loop spans 14 amino acids. The trim removed 4 bases at V and 6 bases at J, leaving 7 bases unmatched. Germline V gene sequence: CDR1 LGHNA, CDR2 YSLEER. CDR3: CASSPGQGWGEQYF. For the CDR3, the DNA is TGCGCCAGCAGCCCGGGACAGGGATGGGGCGAGCAGTACTTC.

V and J are TRBV6-5 and TRBJ1-1; D is perhaps TRBD1 (6 bases). The CDR3 runs to 14 residues. Deletions cut 4 bases from V and 5 bases from J, with 14 bases between. The V gene's germline CDR1 is MNHEY and CDR2 SVGAGI. CDR3 sequence (DNA): TGTGCCAGCAGTTGGACAGCATCGGGGACTGAAGCTTTCTTT. As protein: CASSWTASGTEAFF.

This chain connects TRBV11-2 to TRBJ2-7; D might be TRBD2 (5 bases). The germline V gene encodes CDR1 SGHAT and CDR2 FQNNGV. V lost 5 bases, J lost 6 bases, and 11 bases lay in between. CDR3 length: 12 residues. In DNA form, the CDR3 reads TGTGCCAGCAGCCCCACGAGCGGCGAGCAGTACTTC. This sequence encodes CASSPTSGEQYF.

The chain has TRBV11-2 and TRBJ2-5, with unresolved D. CDR1 is SGHAT, CDR2 FQNNGV, per germline. The V gene lost 1 base and the J gene lost 3 bases, with 3 bases spanning the gap. The CDR3 loop spans 12 amino acids. This CDR3 is CASSLGEETQYF. CDR3 bases: TGTGCCAGCAGCTTAGGGGAAGAGACCCAGTACTTC.

The chain couples TRBV7-9 to TRBJ1-2; D is unresolved. Trimming removed 5 bases from V and 4 bases from J, with 17 bases in between. The CDR3 loop spans 15 amino acids. Germline CDR1 is SEHNR and CDR2 is FQNEAQ (reference sequence). In DNA form, the CDR3 reads TGTGCCAGCAGCCCCTCGACCGCGGCGGTCTATGGCTACACCTTC. Protein: CASSPSTAAVYGYTF.

The V and J genes are TRBV29-1 and TRBJ2-7; 11 bases align to TRBD1. Germline CDR1 SQVTM, CDR2 ANQGSEA. The V gene end was trimmed by 4 bases and the J gene end by 2 bases; junction bases not matched to a gene: 10. The CDR3 is made up of 16 amino acids. As DNA, the CDR3 is TGCAGCGTTGTCAGGACAGGGGGCTCGGCGACCTACGAGCAGTACTTC. This gives the protein CSVVRTGGSATYEQYF.